These 25 T cell receptor beta chains share one sample of origin, sequenced in a study of blood T cell repertoires in COVID-19. Here immunoSEQ multiplex PCR was the method, and the copy in TCRdb shows in-frame clones only, minus some. The sample yields around 32,000 clones, around 85% seen once. Input material: peripheral blood. All receptors come from a woman aged 80 or over with active or convalescent COVID-19.

V is TRBV3-1 (or the pseudogene TRBV3-2) and J is TRBJ2-7; 9 nucleotides align to TRBD2. The germline V gene encodes CDR1 LGHDT and CDR2 YNNKEL (reference sequence). The trim removed 3 bases at V and 6 bases at J, leaving 3 bases unmatched. The CDR3 contains 13 residues. CDR3 sequence: CASSQGGGAEQYF. CDR3 coding DNA: TGTGCCAGCAGCCAGGGCGGGGGGGCCGAGCAGTACTTC.

Only one count was recorded for this clone. The rearrangement uses TRBV6-5 and TRBJ2-7; 7 bases line up with TRBD1. The J segment lost 3 bases and the V segment lost 0 bases, leaving 5 bases of the junction unmatched. CDR3 length: 15 amino acids. From germline, CDR1 is MNHEY and CDR2 SVGAGI. This CDR3 reads CASSYSRAGGYEQYF. The CDR3 DNA reads TGTGCCAGCAGTTACTCGAGAGCAGGGGGCTACGAGCAGTACTTC.

This chain connects TRBV2 to TRBJ1-1; D remains ambiguous. Trimming shortened V by 4 bases and J by 4 bases, and 13 bases separated the two germline ends. Germline V CDR1 and CDR2: SNHLY, FYNNEI. The CDR3 length is 14 residues. Here the CDR3 reads CASSAQDLATEAFF. The CDR3 DNA reads TGTGCCAGCAGTGCCCAGGATTTGGCCACTGAAGCTTTCTTT.

This clone was counted a single time. The genes are TRBV24-1 and TRBJ2-3; 9 nucleotides agree with TRBD1. V dropped 3 bases and J dropped 1; count of bases not matched to a gene: 4. Germline-derived CDR1 and CDR2 are KGHDR and SFDVKD. This CDR3 is 16 amino acids long. The CDR3 is CATSDPRDRGTDTQYF. The DNA of the CDR3 is TGTGCCACCAGTGATCCCCGGGACAGGGGCACAGATACGCAGTATTTT.

The J gene is TRBJ1-1, the V gene TRBV4-1; 12 bases line up with TRBD1. The germline gives CDR1 MGHRA, CDR2 YSYEKL. The CDR3 extends over 15 amino acids. V lost 3 bases and J lost 5; bases outside the gene matches: 4. The CDR3 DNA reads as TGCGCCAGCAGCCAGGGGGACAGGGGGCGGACTGAAGCTTTCTTT. Its protein product is CASSQGDRGRTEAFF.

The chain couples TRBV11-3 to TRBJ2-3; no firm D call. This CDR3 spans 12 amino acids. Trimming cost V 6 bases and J 6 bases, with 10 bases left between them. In germline, CDR1 is SGHNT, CDR2 YENEEA. CDR3 DNA: TGTGCCAGCAGACCCGCGGCCGATACGCAGTATTTT. Amino acid sequence: CASRPAADTQYF.

This rearrangement joins TRBV18 to TRBJ1-3, with TRBD1 identical over 7 bases. This CDR3 region has 15 residues. Germline loops: CDR1 KGHSH, CDR2 LQKENI. After removal of 1 base from V and 2 bases from J, the junction contained 2 bases not matched to a gene. This chain's CDR3 is CASSPQGATGNTIYF. The DNA of the CDR3 is TGTGCCAGCTCACCACAGGGGGCAACTGGAAACACCATATATTTT.

This sequence joins TRBV5-1 and TRBJ2-7, with 8 bases identical to TRBD1. V trimming: 4 bases; J trimming: 3 bases; junction bases outside the gene matches: 0. Germline V lookup: CDR1 SGHRS, CDR2 YFSETQ. The CDR3 spans 12 residues. The CDR3 coding sequence is TGCGCCAGCAGCGGGACAGGCTACGAGCAGTACTTC. This sequence encodes CASSGTGYEQYF. Combining the CDR3 with reference TRBV5-1 and TRBJ2-7 gives the whole variable domain KAGVTQTPRYLIKTRGQQVTLSCSPISGHRSVSWYQQTPGQGLQFLFEYFSETQRNKGNFPGRFSGRQFSNSRSEMNVSTLELGDSALYLCASSGTGYEQYFGPGTRLTVT.

This rearrangement joins TRBV11-2 to TRBJ1-2; 8 positions match TRBD1. The CDR3 has 13 residues. CDR1 is SGHAT, CDR2 FQNNGV, per germline. Trimming took 4 bases from V and 6 from J; bases not matched to a gene: 4. This CDR3 is CASSSTGVHGYTF. CDR3 DNA: TGTGCCAGCAGCTCGACAGGGGTCCATGGCTACACCTTC.

V and J are TRBV2 and TRBJ1-4; TRBD1 matches at 9 bases. Unmatched junction bases numbered 19, after V lost 6 bases and J lost 11 bases. The CDR3 has 17 amino acids. Per the germline V gene, CDR1 is SNHLY and CDR2 is FYNNEI. The CDR3 bases are TGTGCCAGCAGCGCCACCGGGACAGGGAAGGGAGTAGGGAAACTGTTTTTT. Translating it yields CASSATGTGKGVGKLFF.

The chain couples TRBV2 to TRBJ2-7; 9 bases agree with TRBD2. The CDR3 consists of 17 residues. Germline-derived CDR1 and CDR2 are SNHLY and FYNNEI. The V and J ends lost 0 bases and 4 bases, in that order; junction bases with no gene match: 10. Here the CDR3 reads CASSEAVSGSITYEQYF. The CDR3 DNA is TGTGCCAGCAGTGAAGCGGTTAGCGGGAGTATAACGTACGAGCAGTACTTC.

The chain is built from TRBV27 and TRBJ1-1; maybe TRBD1 (6 bases). V was shortened by 4 bases and J by 0 bases, with 12 bases between the two germline ends. Germline loops: CDR1 MNHEY, CDR2 SMNVEV (reference sequence). This CDR3 region has 15 residues. The CDR3 nucleotides read TGTGCCAGCAGTTCACGACAGGTCATGAACACTGAAGCTTTCTTT. Translated: CASSSRQVMNTEAFF.

The chain has TRBV19 and TRBJ2-7, with 10 nucleotides matching TRBD1. The trim removed 8 bases at V and 2 bases at J, leaving 6 bases unmatched. The CDR3 length is 14 residues. Germline-derived CDR1 and CDR2 are LNHDA and SQIVND (reference sequence). The CDR3: CASGATGGTYEQYF. The CDR3, as DNA: TGTGCCAGTGGCGCGACAGGGGGCACCTACGAGCAGTACTTC.

CDR3 in amino acids: CASRTGNTEAFF. The CDR3 coding sequence is TGTGCCAGCAGGACAGGGAACACTGAAGCTTTCTTT. This rearrangement joins TRBV27 to TRBJ1-1; the D gene is possibly TRBD1 (6 bases). This CDR3 region has 12 residues. Looked up from germline, CDR1 is MNHEY and CDR2 is SMNVEV (reference sequence). Trimming left V 6 bases short and J 1 base short, with 6 bases between.

J is TRBJ2-7 and V is TRBV6-6, with D maybe TRBD2 (5 bases). Deletions cut 6 bases from V and 2 bases from J, with 17 bases between. There are 15 residues in the CDR3. The germline V gene encodes CDR1 MNHNY and CDR2 SVGAGI (reference sequence). The DNA for the CDR3 is TGTGCCAGCAGGGACTCGTCTGCTATGCCCTACGAGCAGTACTTC. It translates to CASRDSSAMPYEQYF.

The rearrangement uses TRBV29-1 and TRBJ1-4; D is possibly TRBD1 (5 bases). The CDR3 is 13 residues long. Trimming pared 4 bases from V and 4 bases from J, leaving 10 bases between. Germline V gives CDR1 SQVTM, CDR2 ANQGSEA. CDR3 DNA: TGCAGCGTTGTCCAGGGCGGTAATGAAAAACTGTTTTTT. Translated: CSVVQGGNEKLFF.

The chain has TRBV30 and TRBJ2-1; the D gene is possibly TRBD1 (5 bases). V was clipped by 8 bases and J by 2 bases, with 13 bases between them. The CDR3 is 13 amino acids. Germline assignment: CDR1 GTSNPN and CDR2 SVGIG (reference sequence). The chain's CDR3 is CALPSTAYNEQFF. The CDR3 coding sequence is TGTGCCCTCCCCTCGACAGCCTACAATGAGCAGTTCTTC.

This clone has a single count. This chain uses TRBV14 with TRBJ1-3; possible D gene TRBD1, 6 bases. CDR3 size: 17 residues. Trimming left V 3 bases short and J 4 bases short, with 19 bases between. CDR1 and CDR2 (germline): SGHDN, FVKESK. The CDR3 nucleotides read TGTGCCAGCAGCCAGCGGACCCCGGCGAGGGGGGGAAACACCATATATTTT. Protein sequence: CASSQRTPARGGNTIYF.

This clone was picked up one time. The V gene is TRBV5-1, the J gene TRBJ2-1; the match to TRBD1 covers 11 bases. The CDR3 is 14 amino acids. Per germline, CDR1 SGHRS and CDR2 YFSETQ. Germline trimming cut 3 bases from V and 7 bases from J; bases unmatched to any gene: 3. In nucleotides, the CDR3 is TGCGCCAGCAGCTGGGGGACAGGGGGAAATGAGCAGTTCTTC. Protein sequence: CASSWGTGGNEQFF.

The rearrangement joins TRBV6-2 or TRBV6-3 to TRBJ1-3, with D hard to call. The CDR3 runs to 14 residues. The V end was cut by 2 bases, the J end by 4 bases, with 9 bases between. Germline V gene lookup returns CDR1 MNHEY and CDR2 SVGEGT. The DNA of the CDR3 is TGTGCCAGCAGTTACGGGCCGACCGGAAACACCATATATTTT. It encodes CASSYGPTGNTIYF.

The chain combines TRBV2 with TRBJ2-3, with 9 bases that match TRBD1. There are 15 residues in the CDR3. Germline assignment: CDR1 SNHLY and CDR2 FYNNEI. Losses at the gene ends were 5 bases for V and 4 bases for J; bases not matched to a gene: 7. The CDR3 sequence: CASSQGQGRADTQYF. DNA for the CDR3: TGTGCCAGCAGTCAGGGACAGGGAAGGGCAGATACGCAGTATTTT.

J is TRBJ2-5 and V is TRBV2; D unresolved. Trimming removed 4 bases at V and 5 bases at J, with 5 bases between. The CDR3 spans 11 residues. Germline V lookup: CDR1 SNHLY, CDR2 FYNNEI. This CDR3 reads CASSAQETQYF. Written as DNA, the CDR3 is TGTGCCAGCAGTGCTCAGGAGACCCAGTACTTC.

The V and J genes are TRBV5-1 and TRBJ2-3, with TRBD2 as a possible D gene (7 bases). V lost 2 bases, J lost 4 bases, and 14 bases lay in between. CDR1 is SGHRS and CDR2 is YFSETQ in the germline V gene. This CDR3 comprises 15 residues. In DNA, the CDR3 is TGCGCCAGCAGCTTTGCGGGGGCGGGGGCAGATACGCAGTATTTT. As protein: CASSFAGAGADTQYF.

V and J are TRBV9 and TRBJ2-2; D is unresolved. The germline gives CDR1 SGDLS, CDR2 YYNGEE. Trimming pared 1 base from V and 6 bases from J, leaving 7 bases between. The CDR3 extends over 13 amino acids. CDR3 bases: TGTGCCAGCAGCGTAACAAGCGCCGGGGAGCTGTTTTTT. Amino acids: CASSVTSAGELFF.

This clone appeared a single time. The chain combines TRBV6-1 with TRBJ1-5; the match to TRBD1 covers 7 bases. In germline, CDR1 is MNHNS, CDR2 SASEGT. The CDR3 sequence is 15 residues long. Trimming cost V 3 bases and J 3 bases; bases outside gene matches: 5. Here the CDR3 DNA reads TGTGCCAGCAGTGACCAGGACAGGTTCAATCAGCCCCAGCATTTT. Translated, it gives CASSDQDRFNQPQHF.